The 8 T cell receptor beta chains given below trace back to one sample, sequenced in a study of CD8 T cells in ankylosing spondylitis. TCRdb independently ran MiXCR on the 5' RACE reads; one entry per CDR3 protein. The sample has some 250,000 distinct CDR3 sequences, more than 20% seen once; the top ten hold more than 0.6%. The sample was blood, either unsorted or a sorted T cell fraction (not recorded which). The source of these receptors is a male donor with ankylosing spondylitis or in good health (not recorded which).

The gene calls are TRBV20-1 and TRBJ1-2; TRBD1 aligns across 8 bases. Per germline, CDR1 DFQATT and CDR2 SNEGSKA (reference sequence). The length of the CDR3 is 10 residues. V dropped 5 bases and J dropped 10; count of bases not matched to a gene: 3. Written as DNA, the CDR3 is TGCAGTGCTGGACAGGGTTTCTACACCTTC. Translating gives CSAGQGFYTF.

This chain joins TRBV12-3 or TRBV12-4 and TRBJ2-7; TRBD1 aligns across 11 bases. Trimming took 4 bases from V and 4 from J; bases not matched to a gene: 3. This CDR3 region has 14 residues. The CDR3 region is CASSSGTGGYEQYF. The CDR3 nucleotides are TGTGCCAGCAGTTCCGGGACAGGGGGGTACGAGCAGTACTTC.

The chain links TRBV7-9 to TRBJ1-1; D not resolved. This CDR3 comprises 14 residues. Germline V lookup: CDR1 SEHNR, CDR2 FQNEAQ (reference sequence). Trimming removed 5 bases at V and 5 bases at J, with 15 bases between. The DNA of the CDR3 is TGTGCCAGCAGCGCGCTGGGGATTAGGACTGAAGCTTTCTTT. This encodes CASSALGIRTEAFF.

This clonotype has just one count. Being one base from a much bigger clone, this may be a read error. The chain is built from TRBV20-1 and TRBJ2-3, with D possibly being TRBD1 (6 bases). This CDR3 contains 14 residues. The ends were cut back, 6 bases at V and 6 bases at J, with 19 bases in the middle. Germline V gives CDR1 DFQATT, CDR2 SNEGSKA (reference sequence). In nucleotides, the CDR3 is TGCAGTGCCTCCCCGGGACAAAGCGCGGATACGCAGTATTTT. This translates into CSASPGQSADTQYF.

V usage is TRBV20-1 and J usage is TRBJ2-4; possibly TRBD1 for D (5 bases). This CDR3 has 11 residues. Germline V gene sequence: CDR1 DFQATT, CDR2 SNEGSKA (reference sequence). The CDR3, as DNA: TGCAGAACACAGGAGAAAAACATTCAGTACTTC. This encodes CRTQEKNIQYF.

J is TRBJ2-3 and V is TRBV18, with D possibly being TRBD1 (6 bases). Germline CDR1 is KGHSH and CDR2 is LQKENI. CDR3 size: 13 residues. The V gene lost 3 bases and the J gene lost 6 bases, with 10 bases spanning the gap. CDR3 loop: CASSPGAEDTQYF. DNA of the CDR3: TGTGCCAGCTCACCGGGGGCGGAGGATACGCAGTATTTT.

This clonotype appeared a few times. CDR3 region: CSARDLGTSGGTGTGELFF. In DNA, the CDR3 is TGCAGTGCTAGAGATCTGGGGACTAGCGGGGGGACGGGCACCGGGGAGCTGTTTTTT. The chain recombines TRBV20-1 with TRBJ2-2; 15 bases align to TRBD2. Germline CDR1 reads DFQATT; CDR2 reads SNEGSKA (reference sequence). The CDR3 has 19 amino acids. The V segment lost 0 bases and the J segment 4 bases; nucleotides outside the gene matches: 9.

This clonotype was recorded a few times. The chain uses TRBV29-1 and TRBJ2-5, with D perhaps matching TRBD2 (7 bases). The CDR3 runs 14 residues. Trimming took 5 bases from V and 5 from J, leaving 18 bases between them. Germline V lookup: CDR1 SQVTM, CDR2 ANQGSEA. CDR3 in DNA: TGCAGCGTTTCTCCCTGGGGGGGGGCTGAGACCCAGTACTTC. Protein: CSVSPWGGAETQYF.